A selection of T cell receptor beta chains follows, all from one sample in a study of CXCR3-negative and CXCR3-positive naive CD8 T cells. Using the 5' RACE reads, TCRdb records one entry per CDR3 protein without DNA. The sample totals tens of thousands of distinct CDR3 sequences. Source material: naive CXCR3- CD8+ T cells from blood. These receptor sequences come from a human donor in good health. Some clones in this sample may be carry-over from other donors' samples. Each CDR3 is given with its conserved first and last residue.

J: TRBJ2-1
V: TRBV2
CDR3: CASTLDTLRNEQFF

J: TRBJ2-7
V: TRBV29-1
CDR3: CSVEGVPGKRGLREQYF

J: TRBJ2-1
V: TRBV20-1
CDR3: CSASSSGNSYDEQFF

J: TRBJ2-1
V: TRBV7-2
CDR3: CASSLGVGNEQFF

J: TRBJ2-2
V: TRBV20-1
CDR3: CSASQGGTGELFF

J: TRBJ2-7
V: TRBV6-2/TRBV6-3
CDR3: CASSPGTGSSYEQYF

J: TRBJ2-1
V: TRBV20-1
CDR3: CSASTSGGASGQFF

J: TRBJ1-2
V: TRBV29-1
CDR3: CSVVGHLWGYTF

J: TRBJ2-2
V: TRBV7-2
CDR3: CASSLDRTAANTGELFF

J: TRBJ1-5
V: TRBV6-5
CDR3: CASSYGGPDSNQPQHF

J: TRBJ2-1
V: TRBV27
CDR3: CASSLYLLKEQFF

J: TRBJ2-3
V: TRBV20-1
CDR3: CSALLDWSTDTQYF

J: TRBJ2-5
V: TRBV20-1
CDR3: CSARDPKGGTQYF

J: TRBJ2-5
V: TRBV7-9
CDR3: CASSSPTVATQYF

J: TRBJ2-5
V: TRBV7-9
CDR3: CASSAPGTGRETQYF

J: TRBJ2-1
V: TRBV20-1
CDR3: CSASIEHEQFF

J: TRBJ2-5
V: TRBV9
CDR3: CASSVAGGTPLQETQYF

J: TRBJ2-1
V: TRBV7-9
CDR3: CASSLSGTEQFF

J: TRBJ1-1
V: TRBV30
CDR3: CAWSETGGGTEAFF

J: TRBJ2-1
V: TRBV20-1
CDR3: CSARGYSGGFSSYNEQFF

J: TRBJ2-1
V: TRBV7-6
CDR3: CASSLKLGSYNEQFF

J: TRBJ1-1
V: TRBV7-9
CDR3: CASSLGTGSEAFF

J: TRBJ1-1
V: TRBV12-3/TRBV12-4
CDR3: CAIRVLLTRGTEAFF

J: TRBJ2-1
V: TRBV4-3
CDR3: CASSQATSGRIPYNEQFF

J: TRBJ2-7
V: TRBV29-1
CDR3: CSVEWTGSPYEQYF

J: TRBJ2-7
V: TRBV5-6
CDR3: CASSFWTGGYEQYF

J: TRBJ2-7
V: TRBV4-1
CDR3: CASSQVSSYEQYF

J: TRBJ2-5
V: TRBV9
CDR3: CASSTSGRSGETQYF

J: TRBJ2-7
V: TRBV27
CDR3: CASRPGTLSYEQYF

J: TRBJ2-2
V: TRBV6-5
CDR3: CASSYTGRAGELFF